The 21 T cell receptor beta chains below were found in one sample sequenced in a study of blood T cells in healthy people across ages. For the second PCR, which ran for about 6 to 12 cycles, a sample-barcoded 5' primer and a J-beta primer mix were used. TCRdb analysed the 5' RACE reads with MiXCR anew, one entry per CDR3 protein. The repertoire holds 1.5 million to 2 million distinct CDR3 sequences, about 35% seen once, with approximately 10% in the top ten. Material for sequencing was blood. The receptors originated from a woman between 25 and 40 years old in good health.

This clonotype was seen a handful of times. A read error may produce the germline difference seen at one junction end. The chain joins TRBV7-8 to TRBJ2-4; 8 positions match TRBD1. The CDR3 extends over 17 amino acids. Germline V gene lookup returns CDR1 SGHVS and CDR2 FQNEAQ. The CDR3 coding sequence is TGTGCCAGCAGCCCCCGGACAGGGACCTTAGCCAAAAACATTCGGTACTTC. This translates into CASSPRTGTLAKNIRYF.

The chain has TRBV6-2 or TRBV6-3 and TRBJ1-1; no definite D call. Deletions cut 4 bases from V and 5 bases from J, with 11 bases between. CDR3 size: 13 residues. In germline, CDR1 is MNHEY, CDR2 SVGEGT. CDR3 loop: CASSSQWETEAFF. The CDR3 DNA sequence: TGTGCCAGCAGTTCTCAATGGGAGACTGAAGCTTTCTTT.

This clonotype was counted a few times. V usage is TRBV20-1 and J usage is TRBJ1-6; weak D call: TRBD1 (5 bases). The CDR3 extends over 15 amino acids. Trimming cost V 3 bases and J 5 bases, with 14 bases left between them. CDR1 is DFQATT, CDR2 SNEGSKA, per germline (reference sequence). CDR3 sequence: CSASEDGGHNSPLHF. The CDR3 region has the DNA TGCAGTGCTAGCGAGGATGGGGGACATAATTCACCCCTCCACTTT.

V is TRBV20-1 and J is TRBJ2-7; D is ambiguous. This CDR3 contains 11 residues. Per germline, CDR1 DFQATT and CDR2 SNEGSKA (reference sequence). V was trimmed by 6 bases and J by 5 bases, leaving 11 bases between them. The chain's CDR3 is CSAPSWDEQYF. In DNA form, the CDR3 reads TGCAGTGCCCCTTCGTGGGACGAGCAGTACTTC.

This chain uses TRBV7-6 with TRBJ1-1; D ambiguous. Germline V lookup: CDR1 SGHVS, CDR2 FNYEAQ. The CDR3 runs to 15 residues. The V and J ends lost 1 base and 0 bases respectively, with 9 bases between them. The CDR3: CASSLDPLVNTEAFF. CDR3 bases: TGTGCCAGCAGCTTAGACCCGCTTGTGAACACTGAAGCTTTCTTT.

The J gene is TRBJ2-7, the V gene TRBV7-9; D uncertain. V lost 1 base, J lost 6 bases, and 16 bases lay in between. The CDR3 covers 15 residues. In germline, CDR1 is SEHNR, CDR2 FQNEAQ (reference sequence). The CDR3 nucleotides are TGTGCCAGCAGCTTAGGGTCGGGCCCTGGGTCCGAGCAGTACTTC. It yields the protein CASSLGSGPGSEQYF.

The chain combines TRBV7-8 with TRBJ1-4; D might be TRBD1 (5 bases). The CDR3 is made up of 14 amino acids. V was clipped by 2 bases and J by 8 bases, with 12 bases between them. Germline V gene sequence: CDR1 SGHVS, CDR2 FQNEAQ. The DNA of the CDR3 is TGTGCCAGCAGCTTAACAGGAGAAGGCGAAAAACTGTTTTTT. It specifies CASSLTGEGEKLFF.

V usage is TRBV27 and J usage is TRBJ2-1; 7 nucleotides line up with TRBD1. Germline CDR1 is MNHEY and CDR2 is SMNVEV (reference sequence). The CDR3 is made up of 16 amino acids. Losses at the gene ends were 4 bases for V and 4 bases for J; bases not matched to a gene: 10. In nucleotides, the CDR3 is TGTGCCAGCAGTTCCTCACAGGGGAGATATTACAATGAGCAGTTCTTC. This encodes CASSSSQGRYYNEQFF.

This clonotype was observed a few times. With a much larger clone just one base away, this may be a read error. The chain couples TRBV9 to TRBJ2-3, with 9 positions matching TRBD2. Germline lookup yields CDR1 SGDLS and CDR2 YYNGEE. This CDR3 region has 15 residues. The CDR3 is CACSETSGSQDTQYF. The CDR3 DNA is TGTGCCTGCAGCGAGACTAGCGGCTCACAAGATACGCAGTATTTT. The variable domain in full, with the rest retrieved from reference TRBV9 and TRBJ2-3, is DSGVTQTPKHLITATGQRVTLRCSPRSGDLSVYWYQQSLDQGLQFLIQYYNGEERAKGNILERFSAQQFPDLHSELNLSSLELGDSALYFCACSETSGSQDTQYFGPGTRLTVL.

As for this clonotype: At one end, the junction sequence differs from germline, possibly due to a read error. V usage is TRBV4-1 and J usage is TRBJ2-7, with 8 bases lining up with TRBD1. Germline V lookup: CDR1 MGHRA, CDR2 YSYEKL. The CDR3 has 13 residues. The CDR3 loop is CASSGQGGYGQYF. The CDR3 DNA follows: TGCGCCAGCAGCGGACAGGGTGGCTACGGGCAGTACTTC.

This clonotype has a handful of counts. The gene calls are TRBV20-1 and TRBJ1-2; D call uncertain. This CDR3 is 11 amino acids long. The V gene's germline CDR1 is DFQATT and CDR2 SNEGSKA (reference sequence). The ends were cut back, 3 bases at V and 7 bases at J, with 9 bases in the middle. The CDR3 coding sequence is TGCAGTGCTAGGGGTGGCGGTGGCTACACCTTC. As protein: CSARGGGGYTF.

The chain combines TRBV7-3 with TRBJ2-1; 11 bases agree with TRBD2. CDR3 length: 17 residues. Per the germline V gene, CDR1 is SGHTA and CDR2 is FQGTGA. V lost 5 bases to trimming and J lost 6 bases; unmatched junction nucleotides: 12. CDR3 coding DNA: TGTGCCAGCAGCAATTTAGCGGGGGGGCTCCTAGGCAATGAGCAGTTCTTC. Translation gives CASSNLAGGLLGNEQFF. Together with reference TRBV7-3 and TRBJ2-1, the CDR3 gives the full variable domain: GAGVSQTPSNKVTEKGKYVELRCDPISGHTALYWYRQSLGQGPEFLIYFQGTGAADDSGLPNDRFFAVRPEGSVSTLKIQRTERGDSAVYLCASSNLAGGLLGNEQFFGPGTRLTVL.

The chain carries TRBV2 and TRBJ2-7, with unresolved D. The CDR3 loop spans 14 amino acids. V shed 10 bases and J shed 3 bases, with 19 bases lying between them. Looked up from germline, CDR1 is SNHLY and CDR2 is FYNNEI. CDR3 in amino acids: CATSKGLLDYEQYF. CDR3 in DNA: TGTGCCACCTCAAAAGGGCTCTTGGACTACGAGCAGTACTTC.

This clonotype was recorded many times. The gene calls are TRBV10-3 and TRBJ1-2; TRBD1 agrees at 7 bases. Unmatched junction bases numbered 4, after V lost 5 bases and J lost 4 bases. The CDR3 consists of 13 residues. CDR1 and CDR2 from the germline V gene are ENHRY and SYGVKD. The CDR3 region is CAISPGTVYGYTF. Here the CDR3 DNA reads TGTGCCATCAGTCCCGGGACAGTCTATGGCTACACCTTC.

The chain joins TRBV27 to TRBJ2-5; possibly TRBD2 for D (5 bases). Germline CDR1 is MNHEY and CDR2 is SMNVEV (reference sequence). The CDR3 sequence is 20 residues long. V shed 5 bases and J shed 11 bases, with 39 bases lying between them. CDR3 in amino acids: CASSGLEGWRSSLSLREQYF. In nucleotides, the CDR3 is TGTGCCAGCAGTGGTCTAGAAGGGTGGAGGTCATCACTTAGCCTTAGGGAGCAGTACTTC.

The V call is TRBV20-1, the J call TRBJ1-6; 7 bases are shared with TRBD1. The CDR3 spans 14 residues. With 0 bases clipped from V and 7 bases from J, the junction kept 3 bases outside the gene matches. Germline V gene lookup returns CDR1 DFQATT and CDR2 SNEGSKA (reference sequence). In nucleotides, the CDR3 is TGCAGTGCTAGAGAAGACAGGGAGAATTCACCCCTCCACTTT. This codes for CSAREDRENSPLHF.

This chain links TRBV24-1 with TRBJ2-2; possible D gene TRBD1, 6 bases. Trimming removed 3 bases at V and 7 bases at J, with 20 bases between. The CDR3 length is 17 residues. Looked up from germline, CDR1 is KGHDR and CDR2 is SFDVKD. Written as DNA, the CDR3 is TGTGCCACCAGTGATCTACGAGCGGCAGGGGTAGGCGGGGAGCTGTTTTTT. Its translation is CATSDLRAAGVGGELFF.

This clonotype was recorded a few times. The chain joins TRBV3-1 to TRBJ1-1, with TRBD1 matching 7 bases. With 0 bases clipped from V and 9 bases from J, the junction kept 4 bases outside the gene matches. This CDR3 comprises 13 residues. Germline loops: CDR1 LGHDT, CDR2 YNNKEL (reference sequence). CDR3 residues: CASSQEGRGKAFF. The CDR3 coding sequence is TGTGCCAGCAGCCAAGAGGGCAGGGGGAAAGCTTTCTTT.

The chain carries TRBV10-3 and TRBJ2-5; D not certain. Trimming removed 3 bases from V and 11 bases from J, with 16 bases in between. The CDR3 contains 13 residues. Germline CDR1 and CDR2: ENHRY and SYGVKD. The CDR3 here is CAISDGTVLGQYF. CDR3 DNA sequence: TGTGCCATCAGTGATGGCACCGTTTTGGGGCAGTACTTC.

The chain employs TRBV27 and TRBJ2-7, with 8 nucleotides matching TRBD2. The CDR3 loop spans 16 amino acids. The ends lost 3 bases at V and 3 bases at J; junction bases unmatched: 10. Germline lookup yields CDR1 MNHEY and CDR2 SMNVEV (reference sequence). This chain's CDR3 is CASSFRSGGWDYEQYF. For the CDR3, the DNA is TGTGCCAGCAGTTTTCGGTCGGGGGGGTGGGACTACGAGCAGTACTTC.

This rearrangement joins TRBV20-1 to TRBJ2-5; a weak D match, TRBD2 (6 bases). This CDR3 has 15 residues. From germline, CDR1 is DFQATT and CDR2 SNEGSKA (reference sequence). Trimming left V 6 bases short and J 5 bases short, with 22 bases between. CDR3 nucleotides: TGCAGTGCCGAGGGTCAGCGGGCCCCCGCGGAGACCCAGTACTTC. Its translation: CSAEGQRAPAETQYF.